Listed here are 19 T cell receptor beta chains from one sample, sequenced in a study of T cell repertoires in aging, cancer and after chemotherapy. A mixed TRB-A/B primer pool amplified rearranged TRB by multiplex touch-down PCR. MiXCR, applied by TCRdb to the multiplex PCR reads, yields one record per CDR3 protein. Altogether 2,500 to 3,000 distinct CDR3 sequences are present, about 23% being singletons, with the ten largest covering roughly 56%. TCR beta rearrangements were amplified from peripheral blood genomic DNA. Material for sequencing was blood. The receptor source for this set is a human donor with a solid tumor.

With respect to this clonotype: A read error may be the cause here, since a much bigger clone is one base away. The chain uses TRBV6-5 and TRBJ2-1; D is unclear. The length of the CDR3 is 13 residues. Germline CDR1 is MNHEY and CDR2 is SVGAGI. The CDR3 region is CASRPGAYNERFF. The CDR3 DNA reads TGTGCCAGCAGGCCGGGTGCATACAATGAGCGGTTCTTC.

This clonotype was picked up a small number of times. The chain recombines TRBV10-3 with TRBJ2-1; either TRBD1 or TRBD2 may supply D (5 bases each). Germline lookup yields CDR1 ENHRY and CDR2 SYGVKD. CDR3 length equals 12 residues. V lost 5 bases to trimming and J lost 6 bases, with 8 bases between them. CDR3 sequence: CAISWGSNEQFF. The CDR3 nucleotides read TGTGCCATCAGTTGGGGGTCCAATGAGCAGTTCTTC.

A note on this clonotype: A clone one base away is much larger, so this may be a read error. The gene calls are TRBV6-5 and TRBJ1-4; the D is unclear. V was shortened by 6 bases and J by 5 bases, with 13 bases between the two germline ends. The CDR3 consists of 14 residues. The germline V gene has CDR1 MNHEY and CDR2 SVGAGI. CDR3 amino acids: CASRSKVRNEKLFF. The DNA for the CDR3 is TGTGCCAGCAGATCGAAGGTGAGGAATGAAAAACTGTTTTTT.

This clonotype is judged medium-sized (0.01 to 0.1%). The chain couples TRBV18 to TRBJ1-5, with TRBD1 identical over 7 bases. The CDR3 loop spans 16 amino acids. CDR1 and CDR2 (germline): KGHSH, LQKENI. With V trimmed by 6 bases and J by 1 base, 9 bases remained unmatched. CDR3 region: CASSLAGGRSNQPQHF. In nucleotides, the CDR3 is TGTGCCAGCTCCTTGGCAGGGGGAAGGAGCAATCAGCCCCAGCATTTT.

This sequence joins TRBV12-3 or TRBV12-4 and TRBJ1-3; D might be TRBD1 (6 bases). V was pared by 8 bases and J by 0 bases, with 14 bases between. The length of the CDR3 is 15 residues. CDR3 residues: CASGWGTHSGNTIYF. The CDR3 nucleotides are TGTGCCAGCGGGTGGGGGACACACTCTGGAAACACCATATATTTT.

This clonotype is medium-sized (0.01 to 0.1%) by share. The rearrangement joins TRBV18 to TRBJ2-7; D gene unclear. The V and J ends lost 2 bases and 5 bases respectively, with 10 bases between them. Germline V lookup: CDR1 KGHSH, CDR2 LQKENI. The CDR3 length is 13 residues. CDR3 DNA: TGTGCCAGCTCACCAGGGGTTATCGACGAGCAGTACTTC. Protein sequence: CASSPGVIDEQYF.

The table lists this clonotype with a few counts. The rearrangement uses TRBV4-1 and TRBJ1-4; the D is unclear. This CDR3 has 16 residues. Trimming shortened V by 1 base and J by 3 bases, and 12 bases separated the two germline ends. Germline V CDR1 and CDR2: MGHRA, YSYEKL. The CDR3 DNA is TGCGCCAGCAGCCAAGGGGAGGCGGTGGCTAATGAAAAACTGTTTTTT. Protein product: CASSQGEAVANEKLFF.

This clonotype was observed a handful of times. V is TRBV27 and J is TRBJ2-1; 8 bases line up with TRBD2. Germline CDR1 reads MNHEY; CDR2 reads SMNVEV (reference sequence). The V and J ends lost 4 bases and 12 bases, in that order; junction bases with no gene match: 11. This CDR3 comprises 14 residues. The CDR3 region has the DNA TGTGCCAGCAGTTCGGTCAGAAGCGGGGGAAGGCAGTTCTTC. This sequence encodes CASSSVRSGGRQFF.

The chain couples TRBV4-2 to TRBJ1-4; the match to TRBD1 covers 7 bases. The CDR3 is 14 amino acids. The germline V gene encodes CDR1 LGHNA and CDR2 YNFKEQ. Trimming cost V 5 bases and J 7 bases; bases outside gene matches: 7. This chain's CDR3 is CASSKQGIGEKLFF. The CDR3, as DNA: TGTGCCAGCAGCAAACAGGGGATCGGTGAAAAACTGTTTTTT.

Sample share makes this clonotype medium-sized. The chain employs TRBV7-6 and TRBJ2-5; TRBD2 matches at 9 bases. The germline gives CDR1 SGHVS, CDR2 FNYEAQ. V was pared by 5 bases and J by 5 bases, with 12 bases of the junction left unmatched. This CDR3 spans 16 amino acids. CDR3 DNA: TGTGCCAGCAGCCTAAGTGATAGCGGGGGTGGGGAGACCCAGTACTTC. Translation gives CASSLSDSGGGETQYF.

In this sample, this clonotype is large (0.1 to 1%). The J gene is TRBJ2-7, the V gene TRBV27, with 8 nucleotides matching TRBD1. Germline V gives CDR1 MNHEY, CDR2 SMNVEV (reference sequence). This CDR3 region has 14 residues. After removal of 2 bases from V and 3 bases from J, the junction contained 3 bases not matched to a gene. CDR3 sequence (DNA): TGTGCCAGCAGTTTACAGGGGGCAAACTACGAGCAGTACTTC. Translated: CASSLQGANYEQYF.

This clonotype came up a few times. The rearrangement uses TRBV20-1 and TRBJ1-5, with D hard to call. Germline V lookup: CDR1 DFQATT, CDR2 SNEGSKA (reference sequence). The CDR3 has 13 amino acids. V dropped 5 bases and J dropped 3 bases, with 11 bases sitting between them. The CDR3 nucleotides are TGCAGTGCTCCCCCGGGGAACAATCAGCCCCAGCATTTT. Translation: CSAPPGNNQPQHF.

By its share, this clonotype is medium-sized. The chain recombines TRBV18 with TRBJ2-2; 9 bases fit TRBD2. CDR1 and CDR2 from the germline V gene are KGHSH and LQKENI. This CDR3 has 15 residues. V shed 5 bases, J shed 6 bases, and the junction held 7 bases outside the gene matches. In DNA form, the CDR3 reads TGTGCCAGCTCAAACCCTAGCGGGGAGCCCGGGGAGCTGTTTTTT. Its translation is CASSNPSGEPGELFF.

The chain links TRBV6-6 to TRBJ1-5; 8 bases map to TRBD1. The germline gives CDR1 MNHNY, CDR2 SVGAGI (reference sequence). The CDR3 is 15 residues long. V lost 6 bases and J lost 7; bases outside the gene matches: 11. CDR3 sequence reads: CASSQGAGGRQPQHF. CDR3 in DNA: TGTGCCAGCAGCCAAGGGGCAGGGGGCAGGCAGCCCCAGCATTTT.

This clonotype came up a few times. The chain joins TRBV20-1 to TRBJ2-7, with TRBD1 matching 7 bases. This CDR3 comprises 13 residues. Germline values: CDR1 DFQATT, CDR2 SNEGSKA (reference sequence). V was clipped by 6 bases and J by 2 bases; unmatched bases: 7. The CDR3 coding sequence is TGCAGTGCCCCAGGGGGAGTTACCTACGAGCAGTACTTC. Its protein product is CSAPGGVTYEQYF.

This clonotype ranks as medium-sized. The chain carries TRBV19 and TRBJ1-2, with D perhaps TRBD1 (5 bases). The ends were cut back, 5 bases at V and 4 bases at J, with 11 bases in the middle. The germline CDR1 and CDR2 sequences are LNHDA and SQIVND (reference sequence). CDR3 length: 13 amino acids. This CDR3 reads CASSLSGTYGYTF. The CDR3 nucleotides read TGTGCCAGTAGTCTCTCGGGGACCTATGGCTACACCTTC.

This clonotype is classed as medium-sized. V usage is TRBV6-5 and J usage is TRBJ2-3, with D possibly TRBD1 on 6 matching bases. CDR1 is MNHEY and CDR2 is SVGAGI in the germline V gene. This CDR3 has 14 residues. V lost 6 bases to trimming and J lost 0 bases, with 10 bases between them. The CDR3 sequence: CASRDSASTDTQYF. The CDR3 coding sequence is TGTGCCAGCAGGGACAGCGCGAGCACAGATACGCAGTATTTT.

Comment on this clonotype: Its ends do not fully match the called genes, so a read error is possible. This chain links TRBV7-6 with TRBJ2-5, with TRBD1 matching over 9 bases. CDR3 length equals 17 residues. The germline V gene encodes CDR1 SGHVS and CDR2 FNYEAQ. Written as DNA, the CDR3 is TGTGCCAGCAGATTAGCCCAAGGGGGACAGGGCGTAGAGACCCAGTACTTC. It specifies CASRLAQGGQGVETQYF. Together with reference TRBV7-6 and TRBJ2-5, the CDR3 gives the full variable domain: GAGVSQSPRYKVTKRGQDVALRCDPISGHVSLYWYRQALGQGPEFLTYFNYEAQQDKSGLPNDRFSAERPEGSISTLTIQRTEQRDSAMYRCASRLAQGGQGVETQYFGPGTRLLVL.

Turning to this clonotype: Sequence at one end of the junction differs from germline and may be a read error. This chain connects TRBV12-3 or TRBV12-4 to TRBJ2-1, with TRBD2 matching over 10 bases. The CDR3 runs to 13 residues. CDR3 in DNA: TGTGCCACCAGTAGCGGGGGGATCAATGAGCGGTTCTTC. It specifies CATSSGGINERFF.